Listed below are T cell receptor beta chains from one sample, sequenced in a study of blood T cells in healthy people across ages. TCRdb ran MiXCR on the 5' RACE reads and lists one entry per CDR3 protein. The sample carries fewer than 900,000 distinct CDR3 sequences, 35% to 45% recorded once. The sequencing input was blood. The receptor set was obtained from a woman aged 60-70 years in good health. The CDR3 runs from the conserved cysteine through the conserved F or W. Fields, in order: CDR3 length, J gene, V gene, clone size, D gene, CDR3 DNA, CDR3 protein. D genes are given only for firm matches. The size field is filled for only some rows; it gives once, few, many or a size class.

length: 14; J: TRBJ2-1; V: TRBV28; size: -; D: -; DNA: TGTGCCAGCAGTTTTGGGCAAAAGGGGTCCCCCCCGTTCTTC; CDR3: CASSFGQKGSPPFF
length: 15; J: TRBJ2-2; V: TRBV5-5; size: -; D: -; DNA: TGTGCCAGCAGCTTAATACAGGGTTACACCGGGGAGCTGTTTTTT; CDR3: CASSLIQGYTGELFF
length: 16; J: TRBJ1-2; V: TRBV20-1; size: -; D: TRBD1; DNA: TGCAGTGCTAGAGAGGGGGGACAGGGACTCGACTATGGCTACACCTTC; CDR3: CSAREGGQGLDYGYTF
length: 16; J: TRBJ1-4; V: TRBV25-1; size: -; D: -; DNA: TGTGCCAGCAGTGAATGGGATAGGCGGATTAATGAAAAACTGTTTTTT; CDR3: CASSEWDRRINEKLFF
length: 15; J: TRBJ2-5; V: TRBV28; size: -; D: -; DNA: TGTGCCAGCAGTTTAGGGGGTTCGATGGGAGAGACCCAGTACTTC; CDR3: CASSLGGSMGETQYF
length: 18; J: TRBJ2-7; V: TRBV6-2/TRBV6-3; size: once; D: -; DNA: TGTGCCAGCAGTTCCCGGGAAATAGCGGCGCCGTATGGCTACGAGCAGTACTTC; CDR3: CASSSREIAAPYGYEQYF
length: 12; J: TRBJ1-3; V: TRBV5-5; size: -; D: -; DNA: TGTGCCAGCGGGACCTCTGGAAACACCATATATTTT; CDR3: CASGTSGNTIYF
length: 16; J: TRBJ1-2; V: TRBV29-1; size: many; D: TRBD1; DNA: TGCAGCGTTGACCTACGTACGGGACAGGGAGGAGATGGCTACACCTTC; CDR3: CSVDLRTGQGGDGYTF
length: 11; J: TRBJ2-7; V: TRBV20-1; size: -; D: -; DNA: TGCAGTGCTTCACGGGAGATCGAGCAGTACTTC; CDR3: CSASREIEQYF
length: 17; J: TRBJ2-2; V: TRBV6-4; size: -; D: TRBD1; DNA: TGTGCCAGCAGCCAACAGGGGGCGCCCCGTATCACCGGGGAGCTGTTTTTT; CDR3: CASSQQGAPRITGELFF
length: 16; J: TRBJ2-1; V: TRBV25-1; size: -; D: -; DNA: TGTGCCAGCAGTGAACGGGGCAGGGTGGGGTACAATGAGCAGTTCTTC; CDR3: CASSERGRVGYNEQFF
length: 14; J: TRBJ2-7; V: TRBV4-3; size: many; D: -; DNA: TGCGCCAGCAGCCAAGACTCCAGATCCTACGAGCAGTACTTC; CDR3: CASSQDSRSYEQYF
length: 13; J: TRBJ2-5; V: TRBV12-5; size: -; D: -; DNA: TGTGCTAGTGGTCTCCAGTCTCTGGAGACCCAGTACTTC; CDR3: CASGLQSLETQYF
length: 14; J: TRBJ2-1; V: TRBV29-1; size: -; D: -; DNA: TGCAGCGTTGAAGCCGTGGCTGCCAACAATGAGCAGTTCTTC; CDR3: CSVEAVAANNEQFF
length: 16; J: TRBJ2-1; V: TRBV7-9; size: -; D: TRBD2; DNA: TGTGCCAGCAGCTCCTCTCCGGGAGGGTCCTACAATGAGCAGTTCTTC; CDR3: CASSSSPGGSYNEQFF
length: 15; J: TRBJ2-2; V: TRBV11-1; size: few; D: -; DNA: TGTGCCAGCAGCCCCCGGACGGAGAACACCGGGGAGCTGTTTTTT; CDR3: CASSPRTENTGELFF
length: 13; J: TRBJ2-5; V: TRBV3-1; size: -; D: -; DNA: TGTGCTAGCAGCCAAGTACTGCAAGAGACCCGGTACTTC; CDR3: CASSQVLQETRYF
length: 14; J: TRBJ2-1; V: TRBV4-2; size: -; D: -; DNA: TGTGCCAGCAGCCAAGGTGACGGTCTGGATGAGCAGTTCTTC; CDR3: CASSQGDGLDEQFF
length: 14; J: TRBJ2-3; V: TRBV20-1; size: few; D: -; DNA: TGCAGTGCTCACCACAGGTTAGGGACAGATACGCAGTATTTT; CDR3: CSAHHRLGTDTQYF
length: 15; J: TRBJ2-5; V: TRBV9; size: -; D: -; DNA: TGTGCCAGCAGCCCCAGGACAGAGACCCAAGAGACCCAGTACTTC; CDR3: CASSPRTETQETQYF
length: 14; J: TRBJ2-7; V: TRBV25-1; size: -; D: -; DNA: TGTGCCAGCAGTGAATTCATAGAAAACTACGAGCAGTACTTC; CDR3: CASSEFIENYEQYF
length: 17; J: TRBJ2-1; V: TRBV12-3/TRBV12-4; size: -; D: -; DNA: TGTGCCAGCAGATCGCGACGGGACCTAATGGGAGGTAATGAGCAGTTCTTC; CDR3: CASRSRRDLMGGNEQFF
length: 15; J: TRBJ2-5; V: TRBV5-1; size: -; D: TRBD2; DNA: TGCGCCAGCGGCTTGTCGGCGGGAGCCACCAAGATCCAGTACTTC; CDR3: CASGLSAGATKIQYF
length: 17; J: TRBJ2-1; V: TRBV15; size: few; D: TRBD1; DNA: TGTGCCACCAGCAGAGATATTGCGGACAGGGGGCGTAATGAGCAGTTCTTC; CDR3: CATSRDIADRGRNEQFF
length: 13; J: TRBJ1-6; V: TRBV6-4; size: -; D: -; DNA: TGTGCCAGCAGTGAAAGGAAGAATTCACCCCTCCACTTT; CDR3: CASSERKNSPLHF
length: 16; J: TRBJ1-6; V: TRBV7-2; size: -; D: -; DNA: TGTGCCAGCAGCTTAAGCGGAGAAAGGGGTAATTCACCCCTCCACTTT; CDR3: CASSLSGERGNSPLHF
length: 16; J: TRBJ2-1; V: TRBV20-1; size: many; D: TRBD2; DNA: TGCAGTGCTAGATCTCTAGCGGGAAGTCAGTACAATGAGCAGTTCTTC; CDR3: CSARSLAGSQYNEQFF
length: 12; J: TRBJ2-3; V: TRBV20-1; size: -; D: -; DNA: TGCAGTGCTAGAGGAACGAAAGATACGCAGTATTTT; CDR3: CSARGTKDTQYF
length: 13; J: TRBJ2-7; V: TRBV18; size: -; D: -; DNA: TGTGCCAGCTCATTTAGCTCCCACAATGAGCAGTACTTC; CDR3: CASSFSSHNEQYF
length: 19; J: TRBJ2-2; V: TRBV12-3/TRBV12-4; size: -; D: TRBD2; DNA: TGTGCCAGCAGGTCTGCAAAGGGACTACCGAATTTGTCGCCCGGGGAGCTGTTTTTT; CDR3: CASRSAKGLPNLSPGELFF
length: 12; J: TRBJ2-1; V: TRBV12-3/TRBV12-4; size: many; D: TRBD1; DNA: TGTGCCAGCAGTTTCCCGGGACAGACACAGTTCTTC; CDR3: CASSFPGQTQFF
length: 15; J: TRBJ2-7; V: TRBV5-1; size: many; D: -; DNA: TGCGCCAGCAGTCCCGGACGGGGCGCCTCCTACGAGCAGTACTTC; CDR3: CASSPGRGASYEQYF
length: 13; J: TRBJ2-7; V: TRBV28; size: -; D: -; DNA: TGTGCCAGCAGTTTCGGGGAGCACTACGAGCAGTACTTC; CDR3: CASSFGEHYEQYF
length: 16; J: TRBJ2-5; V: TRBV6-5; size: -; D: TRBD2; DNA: TGTGCCAGCAGTACCTGGGGGGGGACGGTGAAAGAGACCCAGTACTTC; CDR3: CASSTWGGTVKETQYF
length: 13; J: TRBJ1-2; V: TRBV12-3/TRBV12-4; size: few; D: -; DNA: TGTGCCAGCAGTTTCGAAGGGTTCTATGGCTACACCTTC; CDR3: CASSFEGFYGYTF
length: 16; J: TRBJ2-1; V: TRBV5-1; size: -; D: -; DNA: TGCGCCAGCAGCCCCCTTAATAGCGGTAACTACAATGAGCAGTTCTTC; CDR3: CASSPLNSGNYNEQFF
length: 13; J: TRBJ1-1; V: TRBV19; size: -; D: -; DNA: TGTGCCAGTAGTATTTTGGACAACACTGAAGCTTTCTTT; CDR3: CASSILDNTEAFF
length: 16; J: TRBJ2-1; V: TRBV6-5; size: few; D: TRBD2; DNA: TGTGCCAGCAGAGCCAAAGACTGGACGGGGGGCAATGAGCAGTTCTTC; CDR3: CASRAKDWTGGNEQFF
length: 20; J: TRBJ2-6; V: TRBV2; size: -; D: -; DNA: TGTGCCAGCAGTTTCCATCGGGAGCACCGGGGCAATTCTGGGGCCAACGTCCTGACTTTC; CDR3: CASSFHREHRGNSGANVLTF
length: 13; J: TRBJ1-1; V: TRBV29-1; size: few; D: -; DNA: TGCAGCGTTGGGCGGATACCGAACACTGAAGCTTTCTTT; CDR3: CSVGRIPNTEAFF
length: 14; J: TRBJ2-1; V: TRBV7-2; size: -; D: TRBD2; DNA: TGTGCCAGCACCCGGACTAGCGATTACAATGAGCAGTTCTTC; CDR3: CASTRTSDYNEQFF
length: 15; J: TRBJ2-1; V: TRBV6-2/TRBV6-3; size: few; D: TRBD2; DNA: TGTGCCAGCAGTTTGGAGCGGGGGACCCCTGGAGAGCAGTTCTTC; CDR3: CASSLERGTPGEQFF
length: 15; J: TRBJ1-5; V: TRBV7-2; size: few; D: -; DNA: TGTGCCAGCAGCTTAGTTGACGGACTTTTCCAGCCCCAGCATTTT; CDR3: CASSLVDGLFQPQHF
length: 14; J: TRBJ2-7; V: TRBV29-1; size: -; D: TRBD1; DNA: TGCAGCGTTGCTGACAGGGGACCATCCTACGAGCAGTACTTC; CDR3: CSVADRGPSYEQYF
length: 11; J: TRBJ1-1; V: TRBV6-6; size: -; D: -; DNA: TGTGCCAGCGCAGGGAACACTGAAGCTTTCTTT; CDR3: CASAGNTEAFF
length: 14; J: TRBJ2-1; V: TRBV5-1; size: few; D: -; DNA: TGCGCCAGCAGCTTGGGATCAGGGGGGGTTGAGCAGTTCTTC; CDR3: CASSLGSGGVEQFF
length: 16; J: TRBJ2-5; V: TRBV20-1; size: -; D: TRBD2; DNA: TGCAGTGCTAGGAAAATACTAGCGGGGAAAGGAGAGACCCAGTACTTC; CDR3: CSARKILAGKGETQYF
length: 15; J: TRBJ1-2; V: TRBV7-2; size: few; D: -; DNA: TGTGCCAGCAGCTTTACCTTAGGGGCAGATAACGGCTACACCTTC; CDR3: CASSFTLGADNGYTF
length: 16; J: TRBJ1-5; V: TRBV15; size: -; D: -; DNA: TGTGTCACCAGCAGATTCGGACGAGGACCTAATCAGCCCCAGCATTTT; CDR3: CVTSRFGRGPNQPQHF
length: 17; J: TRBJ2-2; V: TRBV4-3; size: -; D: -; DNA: TGCGCCAGCAGCCAAGATCTTGGTAGCGGAAGAGCCGGGGAGCTGTTTTTT; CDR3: CASSQDLGSGRAGELFF
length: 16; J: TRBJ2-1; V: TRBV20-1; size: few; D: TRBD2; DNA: TGCAGTGCCAGGCGGGGGGCGGGAGGACGCTACAATGAGCAGTTCTTC; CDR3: CSARRGAGGRYNEQFF